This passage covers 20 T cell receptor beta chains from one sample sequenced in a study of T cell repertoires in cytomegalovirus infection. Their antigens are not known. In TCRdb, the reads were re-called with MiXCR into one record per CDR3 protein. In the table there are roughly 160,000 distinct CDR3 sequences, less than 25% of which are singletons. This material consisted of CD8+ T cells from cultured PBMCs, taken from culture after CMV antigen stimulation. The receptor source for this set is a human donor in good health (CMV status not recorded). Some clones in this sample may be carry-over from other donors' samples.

DNA of the CDR3: TGTGCCAGCAGTCTGGGGGATTTCAGCTCCTACGAGCAGTACTTC. Protein product: CASSLGDFSSYEQYF. The gene calls are TRBV6-1 and TRBJ2-7; D might be TRBD1 or TRBD2, each matching 5 bases. V was clipped by 5 bases and J by 0 bases, with 14 bases between them. Germline V gives CDR1 MNHNS, CDR2 SASEGT. This CDR3 contains 15 residues.

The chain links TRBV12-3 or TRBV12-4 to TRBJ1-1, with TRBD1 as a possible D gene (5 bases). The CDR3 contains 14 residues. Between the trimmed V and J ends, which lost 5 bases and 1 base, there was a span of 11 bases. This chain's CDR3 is CASSPRTTNTEAFF. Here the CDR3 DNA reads TGTGCCAGCAGTCCGAGGACAACGAACACTGAAGCTTTCTTT.

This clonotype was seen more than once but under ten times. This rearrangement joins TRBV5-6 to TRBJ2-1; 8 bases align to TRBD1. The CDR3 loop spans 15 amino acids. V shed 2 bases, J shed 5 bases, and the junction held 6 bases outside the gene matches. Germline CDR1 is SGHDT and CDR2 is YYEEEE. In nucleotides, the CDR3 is TGTGCCAGCAGCTTTACGACAGGGGAGAACAATGAGCAGTTCTTC. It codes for CASSFTTGENNEQFF.

This chain's CDR3 is CASSEVGFSPVESRETQYF. CDR3 nucleotides: TGTGCCAGCAGTGAAGTAGGCTTCTCCCCGGTAGAGAGTCGAGAGACCCAGTACTTC. The V call is TRBV6-1, the J call TRBJ2-5; no reliable D call. V shed 1 base and J shed 4 bases, with 25 bases lying between them. Germline CDR1 and CDR2: MNHNS and SASEGT. This CDR3 comprises 19 residues.

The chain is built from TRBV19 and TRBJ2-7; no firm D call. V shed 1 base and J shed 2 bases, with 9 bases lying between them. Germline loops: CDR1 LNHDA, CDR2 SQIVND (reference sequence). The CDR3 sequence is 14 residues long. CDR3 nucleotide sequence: TGTGCCAGTAGTATAGTTCACAGTACCTACGAGCAGTACTTC. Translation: CASSIVHSTYEQYF. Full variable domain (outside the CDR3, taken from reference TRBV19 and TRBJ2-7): DGGITQSPKYLFRKEGQNVTLSCEQNLNHDAMYWYRQDPGQGLRLIYYSQIVNDFQKGDIAEGYSVSREKKESFPLTVTSAQKNPTAFYLCASSIVHSTYEQYFGPGTRLTVT.

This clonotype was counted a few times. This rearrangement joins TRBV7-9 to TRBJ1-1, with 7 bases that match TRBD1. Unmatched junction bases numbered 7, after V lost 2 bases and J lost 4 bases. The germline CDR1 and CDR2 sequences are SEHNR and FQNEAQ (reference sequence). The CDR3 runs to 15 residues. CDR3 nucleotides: TGTGCCAGCAGCTTATCTACAGGGGAGAGCACTGAAGCTTTCTTT. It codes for CASSLSTGESTEAFF. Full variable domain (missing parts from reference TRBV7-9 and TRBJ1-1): DTGVSQNPRHKITKRGQNVTFRCDPISEHNRLYWYRQTLGQGPEFLTYFQNEAQLEKSRLLSDRFSAERPKGSFSTLEIQRTEQGDSAMYLCASSLSTGESTEAFFGQGTRLTVV.

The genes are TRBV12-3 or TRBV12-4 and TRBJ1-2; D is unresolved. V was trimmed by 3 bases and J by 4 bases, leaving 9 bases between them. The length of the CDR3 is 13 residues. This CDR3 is CASSFSRIYGYTF. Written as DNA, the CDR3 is TGTGCCAGCAGTTTCAGTCGTATCTATGGCTACACCTTC.

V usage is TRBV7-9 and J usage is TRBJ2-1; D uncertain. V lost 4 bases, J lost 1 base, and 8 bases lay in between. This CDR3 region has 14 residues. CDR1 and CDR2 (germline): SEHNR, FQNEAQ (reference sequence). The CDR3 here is CASSSHSSYNEQFF. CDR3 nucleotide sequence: TGTGCCAGCAGCTCTCACAGTTCCTACAATGAGCAGTTCTTC.

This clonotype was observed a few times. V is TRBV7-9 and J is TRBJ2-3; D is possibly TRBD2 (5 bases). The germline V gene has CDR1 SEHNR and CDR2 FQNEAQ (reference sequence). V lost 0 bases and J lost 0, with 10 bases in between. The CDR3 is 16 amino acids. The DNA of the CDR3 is TGTGCCAGCAGCTTAGCGTCGGGGTCTAGCACAGATACGCAGTATTTT. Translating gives CASSLASGSSTDTQYF.

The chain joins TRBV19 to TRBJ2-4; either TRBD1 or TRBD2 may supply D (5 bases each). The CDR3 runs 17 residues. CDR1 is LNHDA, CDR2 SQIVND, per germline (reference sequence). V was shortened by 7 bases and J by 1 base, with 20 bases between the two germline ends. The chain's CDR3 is CASTPTEGDLAKNIQYF. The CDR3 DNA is TGTGCCAGTACCCCGACAGAGGGAGACTTGGCCAAAAACATTCAGTACTTC.

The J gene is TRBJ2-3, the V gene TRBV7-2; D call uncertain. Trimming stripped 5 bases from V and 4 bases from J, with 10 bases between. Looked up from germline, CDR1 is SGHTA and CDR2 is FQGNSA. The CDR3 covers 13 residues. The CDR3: CASSNILPDTQYF. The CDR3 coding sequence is TGTGCCAGCAGCAATATCCTTCCAGATACGCAGTATTTT.

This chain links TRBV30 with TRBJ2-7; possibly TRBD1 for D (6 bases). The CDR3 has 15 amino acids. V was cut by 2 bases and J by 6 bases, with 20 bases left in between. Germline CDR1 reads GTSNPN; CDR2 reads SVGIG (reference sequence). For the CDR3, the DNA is TGTGCCTGGAGTCAGGGGCATTTCCCCTTCAGCGAGCAGTACTTC. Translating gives CAWSQGHFPFSEQYF.

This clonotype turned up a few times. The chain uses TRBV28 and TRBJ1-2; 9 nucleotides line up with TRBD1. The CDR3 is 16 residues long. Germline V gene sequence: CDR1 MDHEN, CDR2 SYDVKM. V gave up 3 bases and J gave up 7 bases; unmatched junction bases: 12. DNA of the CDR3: TGTGCCAGCAGTTTCCAACCGGGACAGGGTTTCGGTGGCTACACCTTC. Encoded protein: CASSFQPGQGFGGYTF.

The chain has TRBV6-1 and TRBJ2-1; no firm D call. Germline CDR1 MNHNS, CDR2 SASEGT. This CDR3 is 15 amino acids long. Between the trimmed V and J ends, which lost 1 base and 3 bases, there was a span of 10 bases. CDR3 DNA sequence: TGTGCCAGCAGTGAAGAGGGCCTCTTCTACAATGAGCAGTTCTTC. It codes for CASSEEGLFYNEQFF.

The CDR3 nucleotides read TGTGCCACCAGCAGAGAGGGTAGTTCACCCCTCCACTTT. This translates into CATSREGSSPLHF. The genes are TRBV15 and TRBJ1-6; D gene uncertain. Germline V gene sequence: CDR1 LNHNV, CDR2 YYDKDF (reference sequence). V lost 0 bases, J lost 9 bases, and 6 bases lay in between. The CDR3 extends over 13 amino acids.

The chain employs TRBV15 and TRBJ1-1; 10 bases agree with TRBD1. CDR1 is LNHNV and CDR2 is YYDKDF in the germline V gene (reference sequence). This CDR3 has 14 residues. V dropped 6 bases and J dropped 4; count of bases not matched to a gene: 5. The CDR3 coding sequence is TGTGCCACCAGGAGGGACAGGGGCGCCACTGAAGCTTTCTTT. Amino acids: CATRRDRGATEAFF.

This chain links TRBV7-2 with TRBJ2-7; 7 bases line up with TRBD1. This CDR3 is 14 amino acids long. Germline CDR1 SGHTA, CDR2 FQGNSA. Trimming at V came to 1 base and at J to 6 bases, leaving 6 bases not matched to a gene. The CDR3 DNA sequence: TGTGCCAGCAGCTTAGTCGGACAGGCTGGCGAGCAGTACTTC. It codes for CASSLVGQAGEQYF.

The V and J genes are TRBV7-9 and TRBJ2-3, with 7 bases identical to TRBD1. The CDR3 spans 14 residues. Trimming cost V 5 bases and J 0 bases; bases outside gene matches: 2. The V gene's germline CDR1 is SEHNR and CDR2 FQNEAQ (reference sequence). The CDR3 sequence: CASSGQDSTDTQYF. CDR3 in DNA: TGTGCCAGCAGCGGACAGGACAGCACAGATACGCAGTATTTT.

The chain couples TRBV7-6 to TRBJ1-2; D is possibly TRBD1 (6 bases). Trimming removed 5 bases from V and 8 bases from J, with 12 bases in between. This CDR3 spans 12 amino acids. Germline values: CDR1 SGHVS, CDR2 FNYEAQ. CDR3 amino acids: CASSPGAWGYTF. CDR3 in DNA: TGTGCCAGCAGCCCAGGGGCATGGGGCTACACCTTC.

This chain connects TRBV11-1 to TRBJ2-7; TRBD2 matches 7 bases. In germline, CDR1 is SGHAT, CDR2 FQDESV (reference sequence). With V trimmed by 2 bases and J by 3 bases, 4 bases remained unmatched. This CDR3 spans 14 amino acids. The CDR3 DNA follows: TGTGCCAGCAGCTTACGCCGGGGGGACTACGAGCAGTACTTC. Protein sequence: CASSLRRGDYEQYF.